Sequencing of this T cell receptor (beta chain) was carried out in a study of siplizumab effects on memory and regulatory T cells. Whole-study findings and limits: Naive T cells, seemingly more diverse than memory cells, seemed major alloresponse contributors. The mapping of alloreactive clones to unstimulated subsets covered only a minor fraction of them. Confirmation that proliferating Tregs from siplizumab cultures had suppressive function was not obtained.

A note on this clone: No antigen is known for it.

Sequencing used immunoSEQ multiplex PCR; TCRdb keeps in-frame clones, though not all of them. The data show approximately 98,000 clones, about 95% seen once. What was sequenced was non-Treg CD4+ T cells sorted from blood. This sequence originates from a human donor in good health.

CDR3 loop: CASSPQVSGGTYEQYF. CDR3 in DNA: TGTGCCAGCTCACCCCAGGTCTCGGGAGGGACCTACGAGCAGTACTTC. The chain has TRBV18 and TRBJ2-7; 8 positions agree with TRBD2. CDR1 KGHSH and CDR2 LQKENI come from the germline V gene. CDR3 length: 16 residues. V lost 3 bases and J lost 2; bases outside the gene matches: 9.